Described below is a single T cell receptor (beta chain) sequence and its context. This clonotype was detected only a few times. This clone's antigen is unknown. No much larger clonotype is one base removed from it; base qualities were not supplied. Library prep was done by 5' RACE. Reads for this sample came from an Illumina HiSeq 2500. A second PCR of about 6 to 12 cycles was run with a J-beta primer mix and a sample-barcoded 5' primer. A unique molecular identifier was introduced onto each TCR beta cDNA molecule by a template-switch 5' adaptor carrying 12 random nucleotides. Each sample yielded at least 3 million CDR3-containing paired-end reads. First-strand cDNA synthesis was performed from all RNA using the Mint cDNA synthesis kit, with priming by a TRBC-specific oligonucleotide. Following uracil-DNA glycosylase treatment, all cDNA underwent a first 18-cycle PCR with the universal primers M1SS and BC2_uni_R. Concerning the study's data processing: For normalization, 1 million high-quality reads were randomly selected from each sample, with every read carrying a distinct molecular identifier. Reads sharing molecular identifiers were discarded rather than binned into consensus sequences. MiTCR, with a Q25 quality threshold and the strictest error-elimination algorithm, was used for CDR3 identification, clonotype clustering and error correction. A nonparametric unseen species model with Euler transformation was used to estimate a lower bound on total TCR beta diversity. TCRdb reanalyzed the raw reads on its own, using fastp at Q25 for trimming and MiXCR for clone calling, and kept in-frame beta chains. Merged by CDR3 protein, the rows form single entries marked with the most common genes and DNA. The V and J calls were not made by the authors but by TCRdb's processing. Here the sample has about 830,000 distinct CDR3 sequences; 58% occur a single time. 20% to 25% of the sample is held by the ten biggest clonotypes.

From a lookup of the germline V gene, CDR1 and CDR2 are SGDLS and YYNGEE. The CDR3 goes from the cysteine to the phenylalanine over 12 residues. The read is trimmed to its CDR3 DNA, 36 bases read in frame from base 1. V loses 6 bases, J loses 2 bases, and the germline ends lie 8 bases apart. These data come from a study of blood T cells in healthy people across ages (dated by TCRdb to the mid-2010s). Looking at the study overall: Template switching captured roughly one uniquely barcoded TCR beta cDNA molecule per two T cells in model experiments. Donors were grouped into four age groups: young (average approximately 15 years), middle-aged (39), aged (about 59) and long-lived (just over 80). Using the same blood draw, the study looked at two additional independent replicas of 1 million unique cDNA reads for two donors, one aged 18 to 29 and the other aged 80 or older. To avoid experimental bias, donors of different ages were distributed randomly across sequencing lanes. Age-related changes in TCR beta repertoire diversity were measured in the study by deep sequencing normalized with unique cDNA molecular identifiers.

Points the paper makes about the study in general: Compared with the aged group, the long-lived group had more naive CD4+ T cells, fewer expanded clones and increased TCR diversity, suggesting age selection. As age increased, observed TCR beta diversity per million T cells dropped in a roughly linear way, and a significant reduction was already evident by age roughly 40. The percentage of naive T cells measured by flow cytometry correlated strongly with observed TCR beta diversity. Conclusive comparison of naive and antigen-experienced compartments was prevented by the profiling of bulk unsorted PBMCs. The CMV infection status of donors was not known, potentially confounding age-related changes in expanded clonotypes. Estimates of total diversity based on one million sequenced T cells were regarded as lower bounds and as underestimates.

The roughly 39 donors, aged 6 to 90 years, were systemically healthy Caucasian individuals from Russia. Each donor gave about 9.2 milliliters of peripheral blood, drawn into EDTA-treated Vacutainer tubes. Ficoll-Paque density-gradient centrifugation was used to isolate PBMCs, with at least 6 million obtained per sample. Trizol reagent was used to extract total RNA from PBMCs, with at least 5 micrograms per sample. For every donor, an aliquot of PBMCs went through flow cytometry to measure the percentages of naive CD45RAhigh/CD27high T cells. The V and J segments used are TRBV9 and TRBJ1-2, with the D gene not confidently named. Material: blood. The TCR sequence derives from a man aged 25 to 40 in good health. The CDR3 loop reads CASKGRNYGYTF. The nucleotide sequence reads as follows: TGTGCCAGCAAAGGACGGAACTATGGCTACACCTTC. The entire variable domain, with the stretches around the CDR3 drawn from the reference TRBV9 and TRBJ1-2 proteins, is DSGVTQTPKHLITATGQRVTLRCSPRSGDLSVYWYQQSLDQGLQFLIQYYNGEERAKGNILERFSAQQFPDLHSELNLSSLELGDSALYFCASKGRNYGYTFGSGTRLTVV.